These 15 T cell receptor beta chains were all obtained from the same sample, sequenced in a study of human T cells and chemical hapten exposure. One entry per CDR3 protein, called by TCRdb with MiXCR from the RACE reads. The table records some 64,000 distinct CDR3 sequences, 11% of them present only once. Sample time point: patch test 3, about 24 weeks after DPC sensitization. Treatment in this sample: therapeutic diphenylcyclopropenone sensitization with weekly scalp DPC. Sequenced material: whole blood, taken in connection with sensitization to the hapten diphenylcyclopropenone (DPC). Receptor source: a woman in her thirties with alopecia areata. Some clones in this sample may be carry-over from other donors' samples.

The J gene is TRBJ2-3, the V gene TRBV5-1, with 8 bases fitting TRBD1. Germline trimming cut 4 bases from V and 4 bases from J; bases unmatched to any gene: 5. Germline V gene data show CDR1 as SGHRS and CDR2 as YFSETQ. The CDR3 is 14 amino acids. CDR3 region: CASSRTGIPDTQYF. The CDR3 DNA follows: TGCGCCAGCAGCCGGACAGGGATCCCAGATACGCAGTATTTT.

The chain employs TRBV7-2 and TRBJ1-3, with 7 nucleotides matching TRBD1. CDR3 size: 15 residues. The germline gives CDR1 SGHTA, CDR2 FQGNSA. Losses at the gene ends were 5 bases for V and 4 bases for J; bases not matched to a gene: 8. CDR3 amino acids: CASSPPTGRGNTIYF. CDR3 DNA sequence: TGTGCCAGCAGCCCACCGACAGGGCGGGGAAACACCATATATTTT.

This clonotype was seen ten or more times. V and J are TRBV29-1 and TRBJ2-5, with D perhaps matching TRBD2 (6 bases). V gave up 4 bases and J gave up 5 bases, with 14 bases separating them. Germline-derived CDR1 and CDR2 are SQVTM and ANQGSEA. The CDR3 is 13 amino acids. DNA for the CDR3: TGCAGCGTTGGACGGGAGACAAGGGAGACCCAGTACTTC. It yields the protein CSVGRETRETQYF.

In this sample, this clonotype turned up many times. CDR3 nucleotide sequence: TGCGCCAGCAGCCAAGAAGTGACTAGCGGGAGTGGAGAGCAGTACTTC. It is translated as CASSQEVTSGSGEQYF. This chain connects TRBV4-1 to TRBJ2-7; 12 bases align to TRBD2. The V and J ends lost 0 bases and 7 bases, in that order; junction bases with no gene match: 7. The CDR3 runs 16 residues. The germline gives CDR1 MGHRA, CDR2 YSYEKL.

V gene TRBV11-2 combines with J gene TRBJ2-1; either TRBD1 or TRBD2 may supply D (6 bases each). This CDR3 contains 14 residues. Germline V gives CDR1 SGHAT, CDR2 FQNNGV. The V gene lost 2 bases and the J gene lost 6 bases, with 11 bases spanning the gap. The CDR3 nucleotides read TGTGCCAGCAGCTTAACAGGGAGGCTCAATGAGCAGTTCTTC. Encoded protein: CASSLTGRLNEQFF.

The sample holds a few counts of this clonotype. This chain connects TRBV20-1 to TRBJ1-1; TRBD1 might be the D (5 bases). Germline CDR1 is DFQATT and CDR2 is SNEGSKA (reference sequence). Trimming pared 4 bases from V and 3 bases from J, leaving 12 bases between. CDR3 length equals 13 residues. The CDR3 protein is CSAIRGGDTEAFF. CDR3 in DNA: TGCAGTGCTATAAGGGGTGGTGACACTGAAGCTTTCTTT.

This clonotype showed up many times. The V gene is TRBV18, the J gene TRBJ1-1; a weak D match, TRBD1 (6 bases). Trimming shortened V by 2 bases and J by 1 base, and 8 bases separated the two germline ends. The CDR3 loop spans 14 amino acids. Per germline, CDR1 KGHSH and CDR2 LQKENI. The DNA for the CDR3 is TGTGCCAGCTCACCAGGACAGTGGAACACTGAAGCTTTCTTT. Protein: CASSPGQWNTEAFF.

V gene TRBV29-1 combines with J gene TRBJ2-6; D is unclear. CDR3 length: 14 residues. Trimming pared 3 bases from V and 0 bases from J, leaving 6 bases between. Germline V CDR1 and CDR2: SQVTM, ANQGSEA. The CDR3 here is CSVDAISGANVLTF. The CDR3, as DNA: TGCAGCGTTGACGCGATCTCTGGGGCCAACGTCCTGACTTTC.

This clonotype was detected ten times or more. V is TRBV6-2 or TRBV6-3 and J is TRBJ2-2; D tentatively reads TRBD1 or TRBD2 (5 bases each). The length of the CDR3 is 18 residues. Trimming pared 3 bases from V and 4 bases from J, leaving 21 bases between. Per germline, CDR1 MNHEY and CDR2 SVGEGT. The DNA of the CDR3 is TGTGCCAGCAGTTATAGGGGAGTGCGTATCCTCGGCACCGGGGAGCTGTTTTTT. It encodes CASSYRGVRILGTGELFF.

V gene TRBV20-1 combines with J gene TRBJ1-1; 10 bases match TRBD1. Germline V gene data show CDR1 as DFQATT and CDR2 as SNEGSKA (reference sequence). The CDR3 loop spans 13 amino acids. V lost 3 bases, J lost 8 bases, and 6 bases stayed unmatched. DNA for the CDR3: TGCAGTGCTAGCGTTGACAGGGGGCAAGAAGCTTTCTTT. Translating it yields CSASVDRGQEAFF.

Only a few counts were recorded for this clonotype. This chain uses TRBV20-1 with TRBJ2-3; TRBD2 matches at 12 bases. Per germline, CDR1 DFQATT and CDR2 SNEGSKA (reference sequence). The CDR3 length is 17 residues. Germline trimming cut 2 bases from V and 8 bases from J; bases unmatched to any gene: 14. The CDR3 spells CSARRYLAGGSLATQYF. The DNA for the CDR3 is TGCAGTGCTAGACGTTATCTAGCGGGAGGGTCTTTGGCTACGCAGTATTTT.

The DNA for the CDR3 is TGTGCCAGCAGCTTATACCCCCCGACTAGCGGGACGAACACCGGGGAGCTGTTTTTT. As protein: CASSLYPPTSGTNTGELFF. J is TRBJ2-2 and V is TRBV7-3; 11 bases agree with TRBD2. Germline V lookup: CDR1 SGHTA, CDR2 FQGTGA. The CDR3 has 19 amino acids. Trimming took 2 bases from V and 0 from J; bases not matched to a gene: 8.

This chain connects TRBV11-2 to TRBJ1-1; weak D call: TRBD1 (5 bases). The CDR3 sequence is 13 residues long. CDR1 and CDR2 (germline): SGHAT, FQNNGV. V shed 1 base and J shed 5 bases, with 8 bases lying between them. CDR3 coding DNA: TGTGCCAGCAGCTTAGTCAGGGAGACTGAAGCTTTCTTT. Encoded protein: CASSLVRETEAFF.

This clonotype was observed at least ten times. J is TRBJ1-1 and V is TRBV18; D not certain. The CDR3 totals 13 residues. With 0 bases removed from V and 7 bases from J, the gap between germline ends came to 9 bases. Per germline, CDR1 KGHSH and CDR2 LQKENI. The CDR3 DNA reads TGTGCCAGCTCACCACCTTCTAGGGATGAAGCTTTCTTT. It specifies CASSPPSRDEAFF.

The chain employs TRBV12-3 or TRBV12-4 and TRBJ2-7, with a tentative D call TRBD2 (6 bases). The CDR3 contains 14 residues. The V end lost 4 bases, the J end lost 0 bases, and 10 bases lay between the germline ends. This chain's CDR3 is CASSSGTSSYEQYF. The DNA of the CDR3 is TGTGCCAGCAGTTCCGGGACTTCCTCCTACGAGCAGTACTTC.